What follows are 29 T cell receptor beta chains derived from one specimen sequenced in a study of patients and donors after allogeneic stem cell transplantation. TCRdb reanalysed the RT-PCR reads using MiXCR and keeps one entry per CDR3 protein. The sample includes about 960,000 distinct CDR3 sequences, more than 15% of them seen just once. The specimen was blood, either unsorted or a sorted T cell fraction (not recorded which). Receptor source: a human donor who was either an allogeneic HSCT recipient or a stem cell or donor lymphocyte infusion donor (not recorded which). It is not recorded whose cells these are; they may come from a transplant donor.

This clonotype turned up a few times. This rearrangement joins TRBV7-3 to TRBJ2-5, with 7 bases that match TRBD2. The germline gives CDR1 SGHTA, CDR2 FQGTGA. CDR3 size: 16 residues. After removal of 2 bases from V and 0 bases from J, the junction contained 6 bases not matched to a gene. CDR3 bases: TGTGCCAGCAGCTTAGCGGGACTATCCGACCAAGAGACCCAGTACTTC. Translating it yields CASSLAGLSDQETQYF.

The rearrangement links TRBV12-3 or TRBV12-4 to TRBJ1-2, with 7 nucleotides matching TRBD1. This CDR3 contains 13 residues. The junction had 5 bases not matched to a gene; V was cut back by 6 bases and J by 4 bases. CDR3: CASRSPGGYGYTF. The CDR3 bases are TGTGCCAGCAGATCTCCAGGGGGCTATGGCTACACCTTC.

This clonotype was seen a handful of times. The genes are TRBV18 and TRBJ1-1, with D perhaps matching TRBD1 (6 bases). With 8 bases removed from V and 7 bases from J, the gap between germline ends came to 20 bases. Germline V gene data show CDR1 as KGHSH and CDR2 as LQKENI. The length of the CDR3 is 14 residues. CDR3 region: CASTYSRGHNEAFF. CDR3 DNA sequence: TGTGCCAGCACCTACTCCAGGGGACATAATGAAGCTTTCTTT.

V is TRBV6-4 and J is TRBJ2-1; a weak D match, TRBD2 (6 bases). The germline CDR1 and CDR2 sequences are MRHNA and SNTAGT. Trimming cost V 3 bases and J 0 bases, with 12 bases left between them. This CDR3 has 16 residues. The CDR3 DNA is TGTGCCAGCAGTGAGTTTAGCGGTAGCTCCTACAATGAGCAGTTCTTC. This translates into CASSEFSGSSYNEQFF.

The genes are TRBV10-3 and TRBJ2-5, with 8 nucleotides matching TRBD2. V lost 4 bases, J lost 1 base, and 5 bases stayed unmatched. The germline gives CDR1 ENHRY, CDR2 SYGVKD. The CDR3 has 15 residues. The CDR3 region has the DNA TGTGCCATCAGTGCCCTAGCGGGCATCCAAGAGACCCAGTACTTC. This gives the protein CAISALAGIQETQYF.

Written as DNA, the CDR3 is TGTGCCAGCAGCCCCTATATAGCGGGGGATTCGGATGAGCAGTTCTTC. Residues: CASSPYIAGDSDEQFF. The V call is TRBV12-3 or TRBV12-4, the J call TRBJ2-1; TRBD2 matches at 9 bases. The V gene end was trimmed by 6 bases and the J gene end by 8 bases; junction bases not matched to a gene: 14. The CDR3 is 16 amino acids.

This sequence joins TRBV2 and TRBJ1-6, with 9 nucleotides matching TRBD1. Germline CDR1 and CDR2: SNHLY and FYNNEI. V was clipped by 10 bases and J by 7 bases; unmatched bases: 5. This CDR3 has 13 amino acids. The CDR3 protein is CAIGQGKNSPLHF. For the CDR3, the DNA is TGTGCCATCGGACAGGGGAAGAATTCACCCCTCCACTTT.

This clonotype was found a few times. The CDR3 spells CASSYLGDNEQFF. The CDR3 nucleotides read TGTGCCAGCAGCTACCTAGGGGACAATGAGCAGTTCTTC. The J gene is TRBJ2-1, the V gene TRBV7-8; D is perhaps TRBD1 (5 bases). This CDR3 is built from 13 residues. Trimming removed 4 bases at V and 5 bases at J, with 9 bases between. From germline, CDR1 is SGHVS and CDR2 FQNEAQ.

The chain couples TRBV5-1 to TRBJ2-3, with 12 bases that match TRBD1. V lost 4 bases, J lost 5 bases, and 5 bases stayed unmatched. The V gene's germline CDR1 is SGHRS and CDR2 YFSETQ. The CDR3 loop spans 15 amino acids. CDR3: CASSGGQGAVDTQYF. The CDR3 nucleotides read TGCGCCAGCAGCGGGGGACAGGGGGCCGTAGATACGCAGTATTTT. Filled out from reference TRBV5-1 and TRBJ2-3, the complete variable domain reads KAGVTQTPRYLIKTRGQQVTLSCSPISGHRSVSWYQQTPGQGLQFLFEYFSETQRNKGNFPGRFSGRQFSNSRSEMNVSTLELGDSALYLCASSGGQGAVDTQYFGPGTRLTVL.

This clonotype was observed many times. The chain joins TRBV5-1 to TRBJ2-7; D is undetermined. V gave up 3 bases and J gave up 3 bases, with 10 bases separating them. The CDR3 spans 13 residues. Germline lookup yields CDR1 SGHRS and CDR2 YFSETQ. In DNA form, the CDR3 reads TGCGCCAGCAGCTCGGACGCTAGCTACGAGCAGTACTTC. As protein: CASSSDASYEQYF.

This clonotype was detected a few times. The chain recombines TRBV9 with TRBJ1-3; D unclear. The ends were cut back, 2 bases at V and 8 bases at J, with 8 bases in the middle. CDR3 length equals 12 residues. Germline CDR1 is SGDLS and CDR2 is YYNGEE. The CDR3 protein is CASSVAEDTIYF. In DNA form, the CDR3 reads TGTGCCAGCAGCGTCGCGGAGGACACCATATATTTT.

This clonotype was counted a few times. The genes are TRBV11-2 and TRBJ1-2; D gene unclear. The germline gives CDR1 SGHAT, CDR2 FQNNGV. The germline V and J ends were trimmed by 4 bases and 5 bases, with 14 bases remaining between them. The CDR3 loop spans 14 amino acids. Here the CDR3 DNA reads TGTGCCAGCAGCTCTTACCGGGAGAGTTATGGCTACACCTTC. It codes for CASSSYRESYGYTF.

The table lists this clonotype with many counts. The chain links TRBV6-1 to TRBJ2-7; 10 bases map to TRBD1. Germline CDR1 MNHNS, CDR2 SASEGT. Trimming removed 5 bases from V and 1 base from J; junction bases left unmatched: 5. There are 15 residues in the CDR3. CDR3 nucleotides: TGTGCCAGCAGTCAGGGACAGGGGTCGTCCTACGAGCAGTACTTC. Translation gives CASSQGQGSSYEQYF.

The rearrangement links TRBV12-3 or TRBV12-4 to TRBJ1-5, with 7 bases lining up with TRBD1. This CDR3 contains 15 residues. J was trimmed by 0 bases and V by 6 bases; bases with no gene match: 5. CDR3 sequence: CASRRTGNSNQPQHF. CDR3 DNA sequence: TGTGCCAGCAGACGGACAGGAAATAGCAATCAGCCCCAGCATTTT.

The chain combines TRBV20-1 with TRBJ2-1; weak D call: TRBD1 (5 bases). The CDR3 extends over 16 amino acids. Germline loops: CDR1 DFQATT, CDR2 SNEGSKA (reference sequence). V was pared by 4 bases and J by 6 bases, with 22 bases between. The CDR3 DNA is TGCAGTGCTACCTCGTATGGAGCGTATGGGGCCAATGAGCAGTTCTTC. Translated, it gives CSATSYGAYGANEQFF.

The chain has TRBV20-1 and TRBJ2-7; 10 bases are shared with TRBD2. Trimming at V came to 2 bases and at J to 3 bases, leaving 4 bases not matched to a gene. Germline V gene lookup returns CDR1 DFQATT and CDR2 SNEGSKA (reference sequence). This CDR3 spans 14 amino acids. CDR3 sequence reads: CSARLASGGYEQYF. CDR3 sequence (DNA): TGCAGTGCTAGATTGGCTAGCGGGGGCTACGAGCAGTACTTC.

This clonotype was detected a few times. V gene TRBV3-1 combines with J gene TRBJ1-2, with TRBD1 matching over 10 bases. Germline values: CDR1 LGHDT, CDR2 YNNKEL (reference sequence). The CDR3 spans 15 residues. V shed 1 base, J shed 6 bases, and the junction held 5 bases outside the gene matches. The CDR3 sequence is CASSQGRGQGHGYTF. DNA of the CDR3: TGTGCCAGCAGCCAAGGGAGGGGACAGGGGCATGGCTACACCTTC.

The J gene is TRBJ1-2, the V gene TRBV27; D remains unclear. The CDR3 sequence is 14 residues long. V gave up 5 bases and J gave up 4 bases, with 14 bases separating them. Per germline, CDR1 MNHEY and CDR2 SMNVEV (reference sequence). The CDR3 coding sequence is TGTGCCAGCAGTACCCGTGACGGCCCCTATGGCTACACCTTC. This sequence encodes CASSTRDGPYGYTF.

As for this clonotype: Relative to the germline gene, one junction end is altered; a read error may explain this. The chain couples TRBV6-2 or TRBV6-3 to TRBJ1-1; D unresolved. The CDR3 is 11 residues long. Germline V gene sequence: CDR1 MNHEY, CDR2 SVGEGT. The chain's CDR3 is CASSYVEEAFF. The CDR3 region has the DNA TGTGCCAGCAGTTACGTAGAGGAAGCCTTCTTT.

The genes are TRBV24-1 and TRBJ1-1; 7 nucleotides match TRBD1. The germline V gene has CDR1 KGHDR and CDR2 SFDVKD. With 2 bases clipped from V and 7 bases from J, the junction kept 6 bases outside the gene matches. This CDR3 contains 14 residues. CDR3 DNA sequence: TGTGCCACCAGTGATTCGGGGACAGCAGGTGAAGCTTTCTTT. This encodes CATSDSGTAGEAFF.

The chain is built from TRBV6-1 and TRBJ1-5, with a possible D match to TRBD1 (6 bases). Germline V gene sequence: CDR1 MNHNS, CDR2 SASEGT. CDR3 length: 14 residues. Trimming cost V 6 bases and J 4 bases, with 13 bases left between them. In DNA form, the CDR3 reads TGTGCCAGCAGGACAGGTACTCTTAATCAGCCCCAGCATTTT. It specifies CASRTGTLNQPQHF.

This clonotype was recorded a few times. The chain joins TRBV5-1 to TRBJ2-1, with D perhaps matching TRBD1 (5 bases). Germline V gives CDR1 SGHRS, CDR2 YFSETQ. Trimming took 3 bases from V and 6 from J, leaving 7 bases between them. This CDR3 is 12 amino acids long. In DNA form, the CDR3 reads TGCGCCAGCAGCTATCAGGGCAATGAGCAGTTCTTC. Translated: CASSYQGNEQFF.

Only a few counts were recorded for this clonotype. This chain connects TRBV20-1 to TRBJ2-5; D is undetermined. V lost 6 bases to trimming and J lost 1 base, with 6 bases between them. This CDR3 contains 11 residues. The V gene's germline CDR1 is DFQATT and CDR2 SNEGSKA (reference sequence). This CDR3 is CSAESQETQYF. The CDR3 DNA follows: TGCAGTGCGGAAAGCCAAGAGACCCAGTACTTC.

This clonotype was seen a few times. The chain combines TRBV18 with TRBJ2-2; TRBD1 is a possible D gene (6 bases). The length of the CDR3 is 15 residues. V dropped 2 bases and J dropped 6 bases, with 13 bases sitting between them. Looked up from germline, CDR1 is KGHSH and CDR2 is LQKENI. The CDR3 region is CASSPRDTVSGELFF. CDR3 bases: TGTGCCAGCTCACCAAGGGACACTGTTTCCGGGGAGCTGTTTTTT.

This clonotype was seen just once. The J gene is TRBJ1-2, the V gene TRBV2; TRBD1 aligns across 12 bases. The CDR3 loop spans 17 amino acids. V shed 2 bases and J 4 bases; nucleotides not matched to a gene: 8. CDR1 is SNHLY and CDR2 is FYNNEI in the germline V gene. The CDR3 nucleotides read TGTGCCAGCAGTGAAAAACGCGGGACAGGGGGCGGCTATGGCTACACCTTC. Amino acid sequence: CASSEKRGTGGGYGYTF.

In this sample, this clonotype turned up a few times. The rearrangement joins TRBV29-1 to TRBJ1-1; no firm D call. The length of the CDR3 is 13 residues. The V end lost 2 bases, the J end lost 0 bases, and 7 bases lay between the germline ends. The germline V gene has CDR1 SQVTM and CDR2 ANQGSEA. CDR3 nucleotides: TGCAGCGTTGAAAACAGTATGAACACTGAAGCTTTCTTT. Translating it yields CSVENSMNTEAFF.

The J gene is TRBJ1-4, the V gene TRBV5-1, with D unclear. Trimming shortened V by 4 bases and J by 5 bases, and 15 bases separated the two germline ends. Germline V gene lookup returns CDR1 SGHRS and CDR2 YFSETQ. The CDR3 runs 15 residues. The CDR3 spells CASSPQVGENEKLFF. In nucleotides, the CDR3 is TGCGCCAGCAGCCCCCAGGTAGGCGAGAATGAAAAACTGTTTTTT.

This clonotype has more than one count but fewer than ten. This chain uses TRBV12-3 or TRBV12-4 with TRBJ1-1; D is possibly TRBD1 (6 bases). V lost 3 bases to trimming and J lost 1 base, with 12 bases between them. The CDR3 has 15 amino acids. In DNA form, the CDR3 reads TGTGCCAGCAGTTTTCTGGGGGGCAAGAACACTGAAGCTTTCTTT. Its translation: CASSFLGGKNTEAFF.

This clonotype was picked up a small number of times. One end of the junction fails to match germline, which may point to a read error. The chain has TRBV7-8 and TRBJ1-5; no clear D. CDR1 is SGHVS, CDR2 FQNEAQ, per germline. The length of the CDR3 is 16 residues. CDR3 sequence reads: CASSLASGRSNHPQHF. The CDR3 nucleotides read TGTGCCAGCAGCTTAGCTTCCGGACGGAGCAATCACCCCCAGCATTTT. The whole variable domain, remainder taken from reference TRBV7-8 and TRBJ1-5, is GAGVSQSPRYKVAKRGQDVALRCDPISGHVSLFWYQQALGQGPEFLTYFQNEAQLDKSGLPSDRFFAERPEGSVSTLKIQRTQQEDSAVYLCASSLASGRSNHPQHFGDGTRLSIL.